This entry features one T cell receptor beta chain sequence. Its antigen is undetermined. With iRepertoire HTBI primers and Arm-PCR of CDR3 regions, TCR beta libraries were built. From the multiplex PCR reads, TCRdb called clonotypes with MiXCR, one entry per CDR3 protein. The sample contains a few hundred thousand distinct CDR3 sequences, approximately 12% of which appear only once. This record comes from a study of regulatory T cells in long-lasting Graves disease. General observations from the study: TRBV28, TRBJ1-2 and TRBJ2-5 emerged as the favored segments in persistent disease.

The time point was: newly diagnosed GD, antithyroid drugs for less than 3 months. RNA isolated from PBMCs was used to make the TCR library. Unmatched junction bases numbered 8, after V lost 6 bases and J lost 7 bases. The germline V gene encodes CDR1 LGHDT and CDR2 YNNKEL (reference sequence). CDR3 length: 13 amino acids. These records were also assigned to another study, of T cells in Graves' hyperthyroidism and ophthalmopathy. As that report states: Disease duration under 2 months; hyperthyroidism patients were aged 18 to 65.

The TCR was taken from a woman between 18 and 29 years old with Graves disease. The sequencing used peripheral blood mononuclear cells (PBMCs), collected at new diagnosis, from a patient treated with antithyroid drugs. This rearrangement joins TRBV3-1 to TRBJ1-2; TRBD1 aligns across 7 bases. The DNA of the CDR3 is TGTGCCAGCAGACAAAAGGGGACAGTTGGCTACACCTTC. It translates to CASRQKGTVGYTF.